The rows below give T cell receptor beta chains drawn from one sample of a study of T cells in tumors after PD-1 blockade. Produced via immunoSEQ multiplex PCR; TCRdb's table is partial and in-frame only. The sample consists of 15,000 or so clones, approximately 80% of them appearing once. This material consisted of PBMCs, taken after anti-PD-1 treatment. The receptors here all came from a human donor with basal cell carcinoma. CDR3s include the opening cysteine and the closing phenylalanine or tryptophan. D genes are given only for firm matches. Rows give clone size only sometimes, using once, few, many, or a class for an expanded clone.

>-|TRBJ2-3|-|TRBV15
TGTGCCACCAGCTCTACACCGGGACTTAACACAGATACGCAGTATTTT
CATSSTPGLNTDTQYF
>-|TRBJ1-5|-|TRBV27
TGTGCCAGCAGTTTCCAGGGATCGGCCGGTCAGCCCCAGCATTTT
CASSFQGSAGQPQHF
>-|TRBJ1-2|-|TRBV2
TGTGCCAGCAGTGACTCCCATAACTATGGCTACACCTTC
CASSDSHNYGYTF
>-|TRBJ1-5|-|TRBV28
TGTGCCAGCAGTTTGGGACTCCTCAATCAGCCCCAGCATTTT
CASSLGLLNQPQHF
>-|TRBJ2-7|TRBD1|TRBV7-9
TGTGCCAGCAGCCAATACGGGACAGGGTTTTCCTACGAGCAGTACTTC
CASSQYGTGFSYEQYF
>-|TRBJ2-1|TRBD2|TRBV5-1
TGCGCCAGCAGCGCGACTAGCGGATCCTACAATGAGCAGCTCTTC
CASSATSGSYNEQLF
>-|TRBJ1-1|-|TRBV6-5
TGTGCCAGCAGTCAGGGGACCTCGCCGAAAGCTTTCTTT
CASSQGTSPKAFF
>-|TRBJ1-4|-|TRBV6-5
TGTGCCAGCAGTTACTCGGGGGATCCAACTAATGAAAAACTGTTTTTT
CASSYSGDPTNEKLFF
>-|TRBJ2-1|-|TRBV4-3
TGCGCCAGCAGCCGAGTACTAGACTCCTACAATGAGCAGTTCTTC
CASSRVLDSYNEQFF
>once|TRBJ2-1|-|TRBV5-4
TGTGCCAGCAGCCCCGTCTCGGCGGGCTTTTACAATGAGCAGTTCTTC
CASSPVSAGFYNEQFF
>-|TRBJ1-6|-|TRBV6-1
TGTGCCAGCAGTGAGAGACAGTCTGTTTCACCCCTCCACTTT
CASSERQSVSPLHF
>-|TRBJ1-1|TRBD1|TRBV6-5
TGTGCCACCCTTTCAGGGGGAACTGAAGCTTTCTTT
CATLSGGTEAFF
>-|TRBJ1-5|-|TRBV12-3/TRBV12-4
TGTGCCAGCAGTCGCAGTGGGGCCCAGCATTTT
CASSRSGAQHF